This TCR beta chain was captured in a study of long-term antiretroviral therapy in people with HIV. Findings of the study overall: Collection of the blood took place between about 2004 and 2017. The ART regimens in use then may have been less effective than current ones. Even long-term ART left TRB diversity below transplant donor controls, despite gains.

Before they underwent DNA extraction, samples held roughly 0.95-11 million cryopreserved PBMC. V was pared by 7 bases and J by 4 bases, with 17 bases between. CDR1 is SGDLS and CDR2 is YYNGEE in the germline V gene. The CDR3 covers 15 residues. The immunoSEQ assay was v3.0, run at survey level. Each sample aimed for roughly 40,000-55,000 sequenced T-cell genomes. TCRdb keeps only in-frame clones here, not all; method: immunoSEQ multiplex PCR. This sample has 35,000 or so clones, with 80% to 90% found just once. In the case of this clone: Its antigen remains unknown.

The material sequenced was unsorted PBMCs, taken 2.2 years after starting antiretroviral therapy. This chain links TRBV9 with TRBJ2-2; perhaps D is TRBD1 or TRBD2 (5 bases each). The sequence was obtained from a man aged 18 to 29 with HIV. The CDR3 sequence is CASRRYGDVTGELFF. CDR3 coding DNA: TGTGCCAGCCGCCGTTATGGGGACGTCACCGGGGAGCTGTTTTTT.